The entry below describes one T cell receptor (beta chain). These data belong to a study of T cells in localized non-small cell lung cancer. Sequenced by immunoSEQ multiplex PCR; TCRdb stores in-frame clones only, minus some. The sample yields about 92,000 clones, about nine tenths seen once. Germline loops: CDR1 KGHSH, CDR2 LQKENI. V lost 3 bases, J lost 4 bases, and 5 bases stayed unmatched. CDR3 size: 17 residues. This sequence joins TRBV18 and TRBJ2-5; 16 nucleotides match TRBD2. The sample in question was PBMCs, obtained before any cancer treatment. This clonotype was sampled from a woman aged 35 to 75 with stage II squamous cell lung carcinoma. The CDR3 spells CASSPGTSGRARETQYF. Here the CDR3 DNA reads TGTGCCAGCTCACCTGGGACTAGCGGGAGGGCTAGAGAGACCCAGTACTTC.